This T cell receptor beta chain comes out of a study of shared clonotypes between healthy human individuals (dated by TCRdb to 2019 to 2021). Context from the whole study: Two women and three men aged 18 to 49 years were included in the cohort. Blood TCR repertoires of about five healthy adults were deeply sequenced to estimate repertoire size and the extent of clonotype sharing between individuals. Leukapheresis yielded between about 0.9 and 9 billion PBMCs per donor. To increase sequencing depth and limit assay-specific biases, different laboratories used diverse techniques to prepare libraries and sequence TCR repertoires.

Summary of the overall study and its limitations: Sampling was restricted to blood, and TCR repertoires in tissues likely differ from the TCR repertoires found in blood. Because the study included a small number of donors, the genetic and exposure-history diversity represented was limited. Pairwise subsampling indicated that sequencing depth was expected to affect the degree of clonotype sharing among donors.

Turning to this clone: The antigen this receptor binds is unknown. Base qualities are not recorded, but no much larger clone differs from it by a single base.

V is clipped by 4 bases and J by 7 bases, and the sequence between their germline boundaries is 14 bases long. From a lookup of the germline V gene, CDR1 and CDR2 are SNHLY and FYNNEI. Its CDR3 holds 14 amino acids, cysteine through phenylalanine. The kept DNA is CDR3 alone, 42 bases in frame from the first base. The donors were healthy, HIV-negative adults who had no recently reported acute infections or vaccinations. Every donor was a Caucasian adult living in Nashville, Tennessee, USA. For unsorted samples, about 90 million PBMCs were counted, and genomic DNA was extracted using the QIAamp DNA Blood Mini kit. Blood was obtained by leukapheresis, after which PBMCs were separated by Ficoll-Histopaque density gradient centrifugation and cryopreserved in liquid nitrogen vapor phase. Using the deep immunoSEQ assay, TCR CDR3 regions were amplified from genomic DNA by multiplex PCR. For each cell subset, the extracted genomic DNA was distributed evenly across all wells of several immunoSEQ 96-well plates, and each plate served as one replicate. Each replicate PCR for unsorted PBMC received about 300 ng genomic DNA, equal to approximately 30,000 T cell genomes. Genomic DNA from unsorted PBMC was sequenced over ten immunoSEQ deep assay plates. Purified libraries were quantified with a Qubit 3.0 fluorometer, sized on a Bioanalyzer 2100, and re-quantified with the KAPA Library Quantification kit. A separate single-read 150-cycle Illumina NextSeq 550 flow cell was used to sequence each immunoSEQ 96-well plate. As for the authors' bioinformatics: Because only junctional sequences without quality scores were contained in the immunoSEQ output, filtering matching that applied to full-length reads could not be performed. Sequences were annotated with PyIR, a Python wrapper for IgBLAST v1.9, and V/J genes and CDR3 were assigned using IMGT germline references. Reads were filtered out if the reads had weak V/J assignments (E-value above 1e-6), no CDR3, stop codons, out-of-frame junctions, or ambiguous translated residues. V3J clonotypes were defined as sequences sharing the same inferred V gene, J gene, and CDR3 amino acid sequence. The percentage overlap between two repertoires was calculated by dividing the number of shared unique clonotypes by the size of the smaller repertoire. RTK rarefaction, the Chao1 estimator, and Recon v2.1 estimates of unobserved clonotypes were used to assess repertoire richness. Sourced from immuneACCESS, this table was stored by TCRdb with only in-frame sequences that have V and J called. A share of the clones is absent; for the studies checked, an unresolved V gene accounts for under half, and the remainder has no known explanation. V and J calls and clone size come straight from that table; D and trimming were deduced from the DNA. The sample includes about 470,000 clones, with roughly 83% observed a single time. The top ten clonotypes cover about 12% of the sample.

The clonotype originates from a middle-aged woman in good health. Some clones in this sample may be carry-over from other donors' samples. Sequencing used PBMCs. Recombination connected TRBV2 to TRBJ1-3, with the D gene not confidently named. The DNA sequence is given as TGTGCCAGCAGTGCAAGCAGTTTGGACAACACCATATATTTT. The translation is CASSASSLDNTIYF.